This entry lists 17 T cell receptor beta chains sequenced from one sample in a study of blood T cell repertoires in COVID-19. The table came from immunoSEQ multiplex PCR; TCRdb's copy has only in-frame clones and leaves some out. The sample includes under 200,000 clones, approximately 82% seen only once; the top ten take around 4.3%. The sample was PBMCs or T cells enriched from blood (not recorded which). Source of these receptors: a woman between 50 and 59 years old who had recovered from COVID-19.

This clone was seen more than once but under ten times. This chain uses TRBV11-3 with TRBJ2-1, with a weak D call TRBD2 (6 bases). Trimming shortened V by 5 bases and J by 7 bases, and 15 bases separated the two germline ends. The CDR3 extends over 14 amino acids. The germline gives CDR1 SGHNT, CDR2 YENEEA. CDR3 sequence: CASSPPGVRNEQFF. CDR3 nucleotide sequence: TGTGCCAGCAGCCCCCCGGGGGTGCGGAATGAGCAGTTCTTC.

The rearrangement links TRBV4-3 to TRBJ2-2, with D possibly TRBD1 on 5 matching bases. The germline V gene encodes CDR1 LGHNA and CDR2 YSLEER. Trimming pared 0 bases from V and 1 base from J, leaving 12 bases between. This CDR3 spans 17 amino acids. The CDR3 spells CASSQETRALNTGELFF. CDR3 coding DNA: TGCGCCAGCAGCCAAGAAACCAGGGCCCTGAACACCGGGGAGCTGTTTTTT.

Only one count was recorded for this clone. The rearrangement links TRBV28 to TRBJ1-2; 8 nucleotides match TRBD1. Germline values: CDR1 MDHEN, CDR2 SYDVKM. The CDR3 runs to 14 residues. The junction had 5 bases not matched to a gene; V was cut back by 4 bases and J by 4 bases. The CDR3: CASSSTQGAYGYTF. Here the CDR3 DNA reads TGTGCCAGCAGTTCCACCCAGGGGGCCTATGGCTACACCTTC.

The J gene is TRBJ2-7, the V gene TRBV27; TRBD1 agrees at 7 bases. With 4 bases clipped from V and 2 bases from J, the junction kept 5 bases outside the gene matches. The germline V gene has CDR1 MNHEY and CDR2 SMNVEV (reference sequence). The CDR3 sequence is 14 residues long. The CDR3 DNA follows: TGTGCCAGCAGTTCCCGGGACAGTACCTACGAGCAGTACGTC. Its translation: CASSSRDSTYEQYV.

The J gene is TRBJ1-1, the V gene TRBV5-6; 8 positions agree with TRBD1. V trimming: 1 base; J trimming: 5 bases; junction bases outside the gene matches: 7. CDR1 is SGHDT, CDR2 YYEEEE, per germline. The CDR3 covers 15 residues. CDR3 protein: CASSLLPGGETEAFF. The CDR3 bases are TGTGCCAGCAGCTTGTTGCCAGGGGGCGAAACTGAAGCTTTCTTT.

The V call is TRBV7-3, the J call TRBJ1-1; the D is unclear. Germline V gene sequence: CDR1 SGHTA, CDR2 FQGTGA. This CDR3 has 13 amino acids. Trimming removed 5 bases from V and 1 base from J, with 8 bases in between. CDR3 sequence reads: CASSVQPNTEAFF. CDR3 bases: TGTGCCAGCAGCGTACAGCCGAACACTGAAGCTTTCTTT.

The rearrangement joins TRBV7-9 to TRBJ2-6, with D possibly matching TRBD2 (6 bases). Trimming took off 5 bases at V and 4 bases at J, with 9 bases between the two ends. Germline-derived CDR1 and CDR2 are SEHNR and FQNEAQ (reference sequence). This CDR3 comprises 14 residues. The CDR3 DNA sequence: TGTGCCAGCAGCCCGGGACTCGGGGCCAACGTCCTGACTTTC. Its translation: CASSPGLGANVLTF.

The CDR3: CASTGLIDNQPQHF. In DNA, the CDR3 is TGTGCCAGCACGGGTCTCATTGACAATCAGCCCCAGCATTTT. V usage is TRBV6-5 and J usage is TRBJ1-5, with D unresolved. Germline V gene data show CDR1 as MNHEY and CDR2 as SVGAGI. The CDR3 is 14 amino acids. The V gene lost 7 bases and the J gene lost 3 bases, with 13 bases spanning the gap.

This chain joins TRBV5-1 and TRBJ2-7; 9 bases line up with TRBD1. Germline loops: CDR1 SGHRS, CDR2 YFSETQ. CDR3 size: 15 residues. J was trimmed by 5 bases and V by 1 base; bases with no gene match: 7. DNA for the CDR3: TGCGCCAGCAGCTTGACAGGGGGCCCCACCGACGAGCAGTACGTC. Protein product: CASSLTGGPTDEQYV.

The chain recombines TRBV2 with TRBJ1-1, with D perhaps matching TRBD1 (6 bases). V dropped 7 bases and J dropped 6 bases, with 21 bases sitting between them. The CDR3 is 15 amino acids. Germline V gives CDR1 SNHLY, CDR2 FYNNEI. The CDR3 nucleotides read TGTGCCAGCACAGGCAGGGGAATCGGGGTCGCTGAAGCTTTCTTT. Residues: CASTGRGIGVAEAFF.

This clone occurred a few times. The chain carries TRBV18 and TRBJ1-1, with D perhaps matching TRBD1 (6 bases). CDR1 is KGHSH, CDR2 LQKENI, per germline. Trimming shortened V by 3 bases and J by 1 base, and 18 bases separated the two germline ends. CDR3 size: 17 residues. The CDR3 protein is CASSPFQGSSPNTEAFF. CDR3 sequence (DNA): TGTGCCAGCTCACCGTTCCAGGGGTCCTCCCCGAACACTGAAGCTTTCTTT.

This clone was observed a few times. V gene TRBV10-3 combines with J gene TRBJ2-6; perhaps TRBD2 as D (5 bases). The CDR3 loop spans 14 amino acids. V lost 8 bases, J lost 4 bases, and 12 bases lay in between. Germline loops: CDR1 ENHRY, CDR2 SYGVKD. CDR3: CAISGGTGANVLTF. As DNA, the CDR3 is TGTGCCATCTCAGGAGGTACCGGGGCCAACGTCCTGACTTTC.

This clone was observed once. The chain couples TRBV7-8 to TRBJ1-1; TRBD1 is a possible D gene (5 bases). V lost 3 bases, J lost 5 bases, and 25 bases lay in between. CDR1 SGHVS and CDR2 FQNEAQ come from the germline V gene. This CDR3 is 18 amino acids long. CDR3 sequence: CASSFRMAGGGVRTEAFF. CDR3 bases: TGTGCCAGCAGCTTCCGTATGGCGGGAGGAGGGGTGAGGACTGAAGCTTTCTTT.

This rearrangement joins TRBV28 to TRBJ1-1, with 7 bases fitting TRBD1. The junction had 6 bases not matched to a gene; V was cut back by 10 bases and J by 7 bases. This CDR3 region has 11 residues. Germline lookup yields CDR1 MDHEN and CDR2 SYDVKM. CDR3 sequence (DNA): TGTGCCACGGGACAGCAACGTGAAGCTTTCTTT. Its protein product is CATGQQREAFF.

The chain is built from TRBV5-1 and TRBJ2-5; unclear D gene. Trimming took off 5 bases at V and 1 base at J, with 9 bases between the two ends. The germline V gene encodes CDR1 SGHRS and CDR2 YFSETQ. The CDR3 runs 13 residues. For the CDR3, the DNA is TGCGCCAGCAGGGTACAGAGCCAAGAGACCCAGTACTTC. Encoded protein: CASRVQSQETQYF.

The CDR3 is CASSHDRDRGTEAFF. The CDR3 DNA sequence: TGCGCCAGCAGCCATGACCGGGACAGGGGAACTGAAGCTTTCTTT. The chain is built from TRBV4-1 and TRBJ1-1; 10 bases line up with TRBD1. Germline V gene lookup returns CDR1 MGHRA and CDR2 YSYEKL. The junction had 6 bases not matched to a gene; V was cut back by 3 bases and J by 5 bases. The CDR3 is made up of 15 amino acids.

This chain uses TRBV3-1 (or the pseudogene TRBV3-2) with TRBJ2-3; possibly TRBD2 for D (6 bases). The germline V and J ends were trimmed by 4 bases and 3 bases, with 8 bases remaining between them. Germline V CDR1 and CDR2: LGHDT, YNNKEL (reference sequence). The CDR3 is 13 residues long. CDR3 in DNA: TGTGCCAGCAGCCGACTAGATACAGATACGCAGTATTTT. Translating it yields CASSRLDTDTQYF.